This passage covers 10 T cell receptor beta chains from one sample sequenced in a study of T cells after yellow fever vaccination. TCRdb ran MiXCR on the 5' RACE reads and lists one entry per CDR3 protein. The sample lists 400,000 to 650,000 distinct CDR3 sequences, 20% to 25% seen once, with about 17% in the top ten. The sequencing here drew on PBMCs, taken about 21 days after the first yellow fever vaccination. The receptors originated from a man between 18 and 35 years old who received the YFV17D yellow fever vaccine.

This clonotype was counted a few times. The chain uses TRBV7-9 and TRBJ1-2; D unresolved. Trimming pared 1 base from V and 8 bases from J, leaving 11 bases between. Germline CDR1 and CDR2: SEHNR and FQNEAQ (reference sequence). There are 13 residues in the CDR3. Here the CDR3 reads CASSLGSERGYTF. The CDR3 bases are TGTGCCAGCAGCTTAGGGTCGGAACGGGGCTACACCTTC.

In its sample, this clonotype was seen a few times. The gene calls are TRBV5-4 and TRBJ2-5; 10 bases are shared with TRBD1. The V gene's germline CDR1 is SGHNT and CDR2 YYREEE (reference sequence). This CDR3 has 15 amino acids. Trimming cost V 4 bases and J 5 bases; bases outside gene matches: 8. The CDR3 DNA is TGTGCCAGCAGCCCTGGACAGGGGGAAGGGGAGACCCAGTACTTC. This encodes CASSPGQGEGETQYF. Filled out from reference TRBV5-4 and TRBJ2-5, the complete variable domain reads ETGVTQSPTHLIKTRGQQVTLRCSSQSGHNTVSWYQQALGQGPQFIFQYYREEENGRGNFPPRFSGLQFPNYSSELNVNALELDDSALYLCASSPGQGEGETQYFGPGTRLLVL.

This clonotype was counted once. The chain couples TRBV9 to TRBJ2-5, with 7 bases fitting TRBD1. Losses at the gene ends were 0 bases for V and 2 bases for J; bases not matched to a gene: 4. This CDR3 contains 15 residues. Looked up from germline, CDR1 is SGDLS and CDR2 is YYNGEE. CDR3 nucleotides: TGTGCCAGCAGCGTAGCGAGGGGGCGGCAAGAGACCCAGTACTTC. This sequence encodes CASSVARGRQETQYF.

The chain links TRBV2 to TRBJ1-5, with D possibly being TRBD1 (6 bases). Trimming took off 6 bases at V and 4 bases at J, with 16 bases between the two ends. This CDR3 has 15 amino acids. The germline V gene has CDR1 SNHLY and CDR2 FYNNEI. DNA of the CDR3: TGTGCCAGCAGCCGGGGACAAAATTTTAATCAGCCCCAGCATTTT. Amino acids: CASSRGQNFNQPQHF. The variable domain in full, with the rest retrieved from reference TRBV2 and TRBJ1-5, is EPEVTQTPSHQVTQMGQEVILRCVPISNHLYFYWYRQILGQKVEFLVSFYNNEISEKSEIFDDQFSVERPDGSNFTLKIRSTKLEDSAMYFCASSRGQNFNQPQHFGDGTRLSIL.

This clonotype appeared a few times. The chain links TRBV10-3 to TRBJ2-2; the match to TRBD2 covers 7 bases. J lost 2 bases, V lost 8 bases, and 8 bases had no gene match. Germline CDR1 is ENHRY and CDR2 is SYGVKD. The length of the CDR3 is 15 residues. The CDR3 DNA follows: TGTGCCATCTCTGGGGGACTAACCAACACCGGGGAGCTGTTTTTT. Amino acids: CAISGGLTNTGELFF.

The chain combines TRBV7-9 with TRBJ2-5, with D hard to call. The V gene's germline CDR1 is SEHNR and CDR2 FQNEAQ (reference sequence). V lost 7 bases and J lost 5, with 11 bases in between. The CDR3 totals 12 residues. DNA for the CDR3: TGTGCCAGCACCGCAGATAAGGAGACCCAGTACTTC. Translation: CASTADKETQYF.

The chain uses TRBV3-1 and TRBJ2-2; 7 bases fit TRBD1. V lost 4 bases and J lost 4; bases outside the gene matches: 6. This CDR3 spans 15 amino acids. Germline CDR1 reads LGHDT; CDR2 reads YNNKEL (reference sequence). In DNA, the CDR3 is TGTGCCAGCAGCCGTACTCGACAGGGCACCGGGGAGCTGTTTTTT. Its translation is CASSRTRQGTGELFF.

V usage is TRBV20-1 and J usage is TRBJ2-2, with unresolved D. The CDR3 is 11 amino acids. Germline values: CDR1 DFQATT, CDR2 SNEGSKA (reference sequence). CDR3 sequence: CSAADTGELFF. The CDR3, as DNA: TGCAGCGCGGCCGACACCGGGGAGCTGTTTTTT.

The J gene is TRBJ2-1, the V gene TRBV6-2 or TRBV6-3, with 10 nucleotides matching TRBD2. The CDR3 consists of 15 residues. After removal of 5 bases from V and 15 bases from J, the junction contained 16 bases not matched to a gene. CDR1 and CDR2 (germline): MNHEY, SVGEGT. The CDR3: CASSDPTSGSVKPFF. The DNA for the CDR3 is TGTGCCAGCAGTGACCCGACTAGCGGGTCGGTTAAGCCGTTCTTC.

The genes are TRBV5-4 and TRBJ2-5; no reliable D call. Trimming cost V 3 bases and J 2 bases, with 11 bases left between them. Germline V gives CDR1 SGHNT, CDR2 YYREEE (reference sequence). This CDR3 comprises 14 residues. The CDR3 DNA reads as TGTGCCAGCAGCTATTCTAATATGCAAGAGACCCAGTACTTC. Translated: CASSYSNMQETQYF.